A single sample gave rise to the 11 T cell receptor beta chains below, sequenced in a study of CXCR3-negative and CXCR3-positive naive CD8 T cells. Study outcomes and limitations: TRB CDR3s of CXCR3-positive naive cells were more hydrophobic than those of CXCR3-negative naive cells.

Their antigen targets remain unknown. In preparing the TRB cDNA libraries, 5' RACE with UMI labels was used. From its re-call of the 5' RACE reads, TCRdb lists each CDR3 protein once, without DNA. This repertoire includes about 130,000 distinct CDR3 sequences. The sample was naive CXCR3+ CD8+ T cells from blood. Subset indicated: CD45RO-CCR7+CD27+CD95- naive CD8+ T cells expressing CXCR3 (TNR3+). The receptors shown here come from a human donor in good health. Some clones in this sample may be carry-over from other donors' samples.

The chain uses TRBV7-3 and TRBJ2-1; TCRdb's assignment of TRBD1 cannot be checked, as there is no DNA. Germline V CDR1 and CDR2: SGHTA, FQGTGA. The CDR3 runs to 13 residues. The CDR3 region is CASSVNPDNEQFF.

This chain connects TRBV6-2 or TRBV6-3 to TRBJ2-1; checking the TCRdb D call of TRBD1 is not possible without DNA. Germline CDR1 is MNHEY and CDR2 is SVGEGT. The length of the CDR3 is 14 residues. CDR3 in amino acids: CASSLPQAYNEQFF.

This chain links TRBV29-1 with TRBJ2-1; TCRdb calls TRBD1, which cannot be checked without DNA. This CDR3 comprises 18 residues. Germline V lookup: CDR1 SQVTM, CDR2 ANQGSEA. The CDR3 is CSVSRDGESGSYYNEQFF.

This rearrangement joins TRBV29-1 to TRBJ1-2; with no DNA, the TCRdb D assignment of TRBD1 cannot be verified. This CDR3 has 12 amino acids. Per germline, CDR1 SQVTM and CDR2 ANQGSEA. The CDR3 protein is CSVLGENYGYTF.

The chain joins TRBV29-1 to TRBJ2-2; as DNA is missing, the TRBD2 call by TCRdb cannot be tested. Germline-derived CDR1 and CDR2 are SQVTM and ANQGSEA. The CDR3 has 16 amino acids. The CDR3 loop reads CSVAGTQKGDTGELFF.

The chain recombines TRBV19 with TRBJ2-3. CDR1 is LNHDA and CDR2 is SQIVND in the germline V gene (reference sequence). This CDR3 region has 13 residues. The CDR3 spells CASSIDLEDTQYF.

V and J are TRBV25-1 and TRBJ1-1. Germline V gene data show CDR1 as MGHDK and CDR2 as SYGVNS. CDR3 size: 15 residues. The CDR3 protein is CASSESGLLNTEAFF.

The chain is built from TRBV7-6 and TRBJ2-1; absent DNA, TCRdb's TRBD1 call cannot be checked. CDR1 and CDR2 (germline): SGHVS, FNYEAQ. The CDR3 has 12 residues. CDR3 residues: CASSLFGGQWFF.

The gene calls are TRBV7-9 and TRBJ2-4. The CDR3 is made up of 16 amino acids. Germline CDR1 SEHNR, CDR2 FQNEAQ (reference sequence). The CDR3 is CASSLEARRAKNIQYF.

The rearrangement uses TRBV14 and TRBJ1-2; TCRdb's assignment of TRBD1 cannot be checked, as there is no DNA. Germline CDR1 reads SGHDN; CDR2 reads FVKESK. The length of the CDR3 is 15 residues. CDR3 protein: CASSQGIGFNYGYTF. The full variable domain, completed using reference TRBV14 and TRBJ1-2, is EAGVTQFPSHSVIEKGQTVTLRCDPISGHDNLYWYRRVMGKEIKFLLHFVKESKQDESGMPNNRFLAERTGGTYSTLKVQPAELEDSGVYFCASSQGIGFNYGYTFGSGTRLTVV.

The genes are TRBV5-6 and TRBJ2-7; TCRdb outputs TRBD1, but without DNA this stays unchecked. Germline V lookup: CDR1 SGHDT, CDR2 YYEEEE. The CDR3 runs 15 residues. The CDR3 protein is CASSSGTGLRHEQYF.